Presented here are 30 T cell receptor beta chains from one specimen sequenced in a study of blood T cell repertoires in COVID-19. Using immunoSEQ multiplex PCR, the repertoire was profiled, and TCRdb retains in-frame clones only, with some absent. The table shows around 150,000 clones, with about 88% occurring only once. Sequenced input: peripheral blood. The receptor set was obtained from a man in his fifties or sixties with active or convalescent COVID-19.

This chain links TRBV11-2 with TRBJ1-1; TRBD1 is a possible D gene (5 bases). The V gene lost 5 bases and the J gene lost 0 bases, with 7 bases spanning the gap. Per the germline V gene, CDR1 is SGHAT and CDR2 is FQNNGV. The CDR3 sequence is 13 residues long. This chain's CDR3 is CASSAGLNTEAFF. The DNA for the CDR3 is TGTGCCAGCAGCGCAGGGTTGAACACTGAAGCTTTCTTT.

This chain uses TRBV2 with TRBJ2-3; 12 nucleotides match TRBD2. Germline V gene lookup returns CDR1 SNHLY and CDR2 FYNNEI. Trimming took 3 bases from V and 0 from J; bases not matched to a gene: 16. This CDR3 is built from 21 residues. DNA of the CDR3: TGTGCCAGCAGTGATATTTTGCGGACTAGCGGGACTAGATCTAGCACAGATACGCAGTATTTT. It codes for CASSDILRTSGTRSSTDTQYF.

The J gene is TRBJ2-7, the V gene TRBV19; tentative D call: TRBD1 (6 bases). The CDR3 runs 14 residues. Per germline, CDR1 LNHDA and CDR2 SQIVND (reference sequence). Deletions cut 4 bases from V and 1 base from J, with 11 bases between. CDR3: CASSTAGVSYEQYF. The CDR3 DNA sequence: TGTGCCAGTAGTACGGCAGGGGTGTCCTACGAGCAGTACTTC.

The chain has TRBV5-4 and TRBJ2-6, with 7 bases identical to TRBD2. Germline loops: CDR1 SGHNT, CDR2 YYREEE (reference sequence). The CDR3 is 15 residues long. With V trimmed by 4 bases and J by 3 bases, 4 bases remained unmatched. The CDR3 DNA sequence: TGTGCCAGCAGCACCCCGGGAGGTGGGGCCAACGTCCTGACTTTC. Translation: CASSTPGGGANVLTF. Full variable domain (rest looked up from reference TRBV5-4 and TRBJ2-6): ETGVTQSPTHLIKTRGQQVTLRCSSQSGHNTVSWYQQALGQGPQFIFQYYREEENGRGNFPPRFSGLQFPNYSSELNVNALELDDSALYLCASSTPGGGANVLTFGAGSRLTVL.

The chain employs TRBV7-9 and TRBJ1-5, with TRBD1 as a possible D gene (5 bases). CDR3 size: 19 residues. Germline V gene sequence: CDR1 SEHNR, CDR2 FQNEAQ (reference sequence). Trimming pared 2 bases from V and 5 bases from J, leaving 25 bases between. The CDR3 DNA reads as TGTGCCAGCAGCTTAAGCAGGGTAGGGCTGGCCGGCTGGGATCAGCCCCAGCATTTT. This gives the protein CASSLSRVGLAGWDQPQHF.

The chain combines TRBV5-5 with TRBJ2-7; D is possibly TRBD2 (6 bases). This CDR3 region has 15 residues. Per germline, CDR1 SGHKS and CDR2 YYEKEE (reference sequence). Trimming removed 5 bases from V and 2 bases from J, with 17 bases in between. The CDR3 loop reads CASRYRGTGTYEQYF. CDR3 DNA: TGTGCCAGCAGGTATCGCGGGACGGGAACCTACGAGCAGTACTTC.

V usage is TRBV5-6 and J usage is TRBJ2-1; 7 bases match TRBD1. Germline V gene data show CDR1 as SGHDT and CDR2 as YYEEEE. The V and J ends lost 3 bases and 12 bases, in that order; junction bases with no gene match: 9. The CDR3 runs 13 residues. CDR3 DNA: TGTGCCAGCAGCTCCAAGGGGGCGCGGTCGCAGTTCTTC. Translated: CASSSKGARSQFF.

The chain links TRBV29-1 to TRBJ2-5; D ambiguous. The length of the CDR3 is 12 residues. V lost 5 bases and J 2 bases, leaving 9 bases between the germline ends. Germline V CDR1 and CDR2: SQVTM, ANQGSEA. The CDR3 coding sequence is TGCAGCGTTCTAAGCGATCAAGAGACCCAGTACTTC. Translation gives CSVLSDQETQYF.

J is TRBJ1-5 and V is TRBV10-3, with D perhaps TRBD1 (5 bases). Germline V gene data show CDR1 as ENHRY and CDR2 as SYGVKD. The CDR3 covers 18 residues. Trimming removed 4 bases at V and 0 bases at J, with 19 bases between. CDR3 sequence: CAISGTPGGAYSNQPQHF. CDR3 DNA sequence: TGTGCCATCAGTGGGACCCCGGGGGGAGCATATAGCAATCAGCCCCAGCATTTT.

The J gene is TRBJ2-7, the V gene TRBV28, with TRBD1 as a possible D gene (6 bases). In germline, CDR1 is MDHEN, CDR2 SYDVKM. Between the trimmed V and J ends, which lost 6 bases and 2 bases, there was a span of 14 bases. This CDR3 has 14 residues. The chain's CDR3 is CASRGPGDTYEQYF. For the CDR3, the DNA is TGTGCCAGCAGGGGCCCAGGGGATACCTACGAGCAGTACTTC.

This clone occurred once. The rearrangement links TRBV28 to TRBJ1-6; D is undetermined. Germline V CDR1 and CDR2: MDHEN, SYDVKM. The CDR3 contains 14 residues. V dropped 1 base and J dropped 5 bases, with 6 bases sitting between them. CDR3: CASSLLQHNSPLHF. DNA of the CDR3: TGTGCCAGCAGTTTATTACAACATAATTCACCCCTCCACTTT.

The chain links TRBV24-1 to TRBJ2-5, with 9 bases matching TRBD2. The length of the CDR3 is 18 residues. After removal of 3 bases from V and 5 bases from J, the junction contained 15 bases not matched to a gene. From germline, CDR1 is KGHDR and CDR2 SFDVKD. CDR3 region: CATSDPQGSGSKGETQYF. DNA of the CDR3: TGTGCCACCAGTGATCCTCAGGGTAGCGGGAGTAAAGGGGAGACCCAGTACTTC.

This clone was counted a single time. The chain has TRBV24-1 and TRBJ2-3; no reliable D call. CDR3 size: 15 residues. CDR1 is KGHDR and CDR2 is SFDVKD in the germline V gene. V was pared by 0 bases and J by 4 bases, with 10 bases between. The CDR3 nucleotides read TGTGCCACCAGTGATTTGACGGGTACGCCAGATACGCAGTATTTT. Its translation is CATSDLTGTPDTQYF.

The V and J genes are TRBV3-1 (or the pseudogene TRBV3-2) and TRBJ2-4; possibly TRBD2 for D (5 bases). Per germline, CDR1 LGHDT and CDR2 YNNKEL (reference sequence). V was pared by 4 bases and J by 4 bases, with 14 bases between. This CDR3 is built from 15 residues. For the CDR3, the DNA is TGTGCCAGCAGCCCCGACTACCACGATAAAAACATTCAGTACTTC. Protein: CASSPDYHDKNIQYF.

J is TRBJ1-5 and V is TRBV2; 10 bases are shared with TRBD1. The CDR3 spans 14 residues. Looked up from germline, CDR1 is SNHLY and CDR2 is FYNNEI. Germline trimming cut 11 bases from V and 6 bases from J; bases unmatched to any gene: 10. The CDR3 nucleotides are TGTGCCGGCAAAGAGACAGGGGGCGGTCAGCCCCAGCATTTT. It is translated as CAGKETGGGQPQHF.

This clone was seen a single time. CDR3 protein: CASSQVRGNNQPQHF. CDR3 DNA: TGTGCCAGCAGCCAAGTACGAGGGAACAATCAGCCCCAGCATTTT. This chain links TRBV16 with TRBJ1-5, with D unresolved. With 2 bases removed from V and 3 bases from J, the gap between germline ends came to 11 bases. The V gene's germline CDR1 is KGHSY and CDR2 FQNENV. The CDR3 loop spans 15 amino acids.

The chain joins TRBV7-3 to TRBJ2-2; 10 nucleotides line up with TRBD2. Trimming at V came to 8 bases and at J to 5 bases, leaving 5 bases not matched to a gene. The CDR3 is 14 amino acids. CDR1 is SGHTA, CDR2 FQGTGA, per germline. CDR3 sequence: CASSVTSGTGELFF. CDR3 nucleotide sequence: TGTGCCAGCTCGGTGACTAGCGGGACCGGGGAGCTGTTTTTT.

This clone was counted a few times. The chain employs TRBV2 and TRBJ1-1, with a possible D match to TRBD1 (6 bases). The CDR3 has 18 amino acids. Trimming shortened V by 5 bases and J by 0 bases, and 22 bases separated the two germline ends. In germline, CDR1 is SNHLY, CDR2 FYNNEI. CDR3 residues: CASSPGRGRGSMNTEAFF. Here the CDR3 DNA reads TGTGCCAGCAGTCCCGGAAGGGGCAGGGGTAGTATGAACACTGAAGCTTTCTTT. The full variable domain, rest sourced from reference TRBV2 and TRBJ1-1, is EPEVTQTPSHQVTQMGQEVILRCVPISNHLYFYWYRQILGQKVEFLVSFYNNEISEKSEIFDDQFSVERPDGSNFTLKIRSTKLEDSAMYFCASSPGRGRGSMNTEAFFGQGTRLTVV.

The V gene is TRBV5-5, the J gene TRBJ1-2; D not certain. V lost 6 bases, J lost 8 bases, and 23 bases lay in between. In germline, CDR1 is SGHKS, CDR2 YYEKEE (reference sequence). The CDR3 contains 15 residues. CDR3 sequence reads: CASISSPGSPGGYTF. CDR3 nucleotides: TGTGCCAGCATCTCGAGCCCGGGATCGCCCGGGGGCTACACCTTC.

The chain recombines TRBV28 with TRBJ2-6, with TRBD2 matching 7 bases. V trimming: 5 bases; J trimming: 0 bases; junction bases outside the gene matches: 10. This CDR3 contains 18 residues. From germline, CDR1 is MDHEN and CDR2 SYDVKM. CDR3 loop: CASSLGEGIPSGANVLTF. The CDR3 nucleotides read TGTGCCAGCAGTCTCGGGGAGGGAATCCCCTCTGGGGCCAACGTCCTGACTTTC.

V gene TRBV5-1 combines with J gene TRBJ1-1; D is unclear. The CDR3 sequence is 13 residues long. Germline CDR1 and CDR2: SGHRS and YFSETQ. The germline V and J ends were trimmed by 5 bases and 5 bases, with 13 bases remaining between them. The CDR3 nucleotides are TGCGCCAGCAGGCCGGGGATAAGGACTGAAGCTTTCTTT. Its translation is CASRPGIRTEAFF.

The chain uses TRBV10-3 and TRBJ2-3, with TRBD1 matching over 7 bases. The CDR3 is 18 residues long. V lost 0 bases and J lost 2; bases outside the gene matches: 11. CDR1 is ENHRY, CDR2 SYGVKD, per germline. The CDR3 sequence is CAISESGWGRGNTDTQYF. The DNA for the CDR3 is TGTGCCATCAGTGAGTCAGGCTGGGGCAGGGGGAACACAGATACGCAGTATTTT.

The chain is built from TRBV19 and TRBJ2-2, with 8 bases identical to TRBD1. There are 18 residues in the CDR3. The germline V gene encodes CDR1 LNHDA and CDR2 SQIVND (reference sequence). Unmatched junction bases numbered 11, after V lost 5 bases and J lost 0 bases. The CDR3 DNA follows: TGTGCCAGTAGTGTTAGGACAGGGTCGTTCGCGAACACCGGGGAGCTGTTTTTT. Amino acid sequence: CASSVRTGSFANTGELFF.

The chain uses TRBV27 and TRBJ1-1; a possible D gene is TRBD1 (6 bases). The CDR3 runs 15 residues. In germline, CDR1 is MNHEY, CDR2 SMNVEV (reference sequence). The germline V and J ends were trimmed by 5 bases and 6 bases, with 19 bases remaining between them. The CDR3, as DNA: TGTGCCAGCAGTCCCCAGACAGGCCCGGCTGCTGAAGCTTTCTTT. Its translation: CASSPQTGPAAEAFF.

The chain recombines TRBV6-5 with TRBJ2-1; 10 nucleotides match TRBD2. Per the germline V gene, CDR1 is MNHEY and CDR2 is SVGAGI. CDR3 length equals 14 residues. V shed 6 bases and J 9 bases; nucleotides not matched to a gene: 8. In DNA form, the CDR3 reads TGTGCCAGCAGGGCGCTAGCGGGAGTTTCTGAGCAGTTCTTC. It yields the protein CASRALAGVSEQFF.

The V call is TRBV4-3, the J call TRBJ1-6, with TRBD1 matching over 7 bases. The germline gives CDR1 LGHNA, CDR2 YSLEER. The CDR3 is made up of 14 amino acids. J lost 7 bases, V lost 3 bases, and 3 bases had no gene match. CDR3: CASSQTGRNSPLHF. The CDR3 nucleotides are TGCGCCAGCAGCCAGACAGGGAGGAATTCACCCCTCCACTTT.

V gene TRBV21-1 combines with J gene TRBJ2-1; TRBD2 is taken as the D call from the table, unchecked against the DNA. TRBV21-1 is labeled a pseudogene. The CDR3 is 16 amino acids. The CDR3 DNA is TGTGCCAGCAGCAAAGATGAGCGGGAGACATTTAATGAGCAGTTCTTC. As protein: CASSKDERETFNEQFF.

The chain links TRBV3-1 (or the pseudogene TRBV3-2) to TRBJ1-6; 7 bases are shared with TRBD1. After removal of 4 bases from V and 5 bases from J, the junction contained 5 bases not matched to a gene. There are 15 residues in the CDR3. Germline V gives CDR1 LGHDT, CDR2 YNNKEL (reference sequence). This chain's CDR3 is CASSPGQLNNSPLHF. The CDR3 region has the DNA TGTGCCAGCAGCCCGGGACAGCTAAATAATTCACCCCTCCACTTT.

CDR3 bases: TGTGCCAGCAGAGTGTTTTTGGCTAGCGAGTACGAGCAGTACTTC. Protein sequence: CASRVFLASEYEQYF. V gene TRBV2 combines with J gene TRBJ2-7; a possible D gene is TRBD2 (6 bases). The CDR3 consists of 15 residues. CDR1 SNHLY and CDR2 FYNNEI come from the germline V gene. V shed 6 bases and J shed 4 bases, with 19 bases lying between them.

The CDR3 spells CASGSQREGGNEQFF. As DNA, the CDR3 is TGTGCTAGTGGTTCCCAGCGGGAGGGCGGGAATGAGCAGTTCTTC. V and J are TRBV12-5 and TRBJ2-1, with 10 bases matching TRBD2. Germline loops: CDR1 LGHNT, CDR2 FRNRAP. The CDR3 is 15 residues long. Trimming took 4 bases from V and 7 from J; bases not matched to a gene: 7.